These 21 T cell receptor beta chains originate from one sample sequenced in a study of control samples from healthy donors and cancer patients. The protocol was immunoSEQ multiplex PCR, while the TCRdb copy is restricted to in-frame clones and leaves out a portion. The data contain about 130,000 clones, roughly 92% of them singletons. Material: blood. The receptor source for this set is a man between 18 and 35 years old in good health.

The CDR3 loop is CASSFGANYGYTF. The CDR3 DNA reads as TGTGCCAGCAGTTTCGGGGCAAACTATGGCTACACCTTC. J is TRBJ1-2 and V is TRBV27; D possibly corresponds to TRBD1 (5 bases). The CDR3 consists of 13 residues. V was trimmed by 3 bases and J by 2 bases, leaving 7 bases between them. Germline CDR1 MNHEY, CDR2 SMNVEV (reference sequence).

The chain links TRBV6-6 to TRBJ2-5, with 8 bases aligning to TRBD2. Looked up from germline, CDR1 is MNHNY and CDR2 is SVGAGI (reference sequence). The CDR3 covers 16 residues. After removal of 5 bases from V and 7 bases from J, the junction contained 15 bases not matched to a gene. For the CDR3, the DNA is TGTGCCAGCAGTCCCCGGGGCGGGGGGCCGGGAGGGACCCAGTACTTC. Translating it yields CASSPRGGGPGGTQYF.

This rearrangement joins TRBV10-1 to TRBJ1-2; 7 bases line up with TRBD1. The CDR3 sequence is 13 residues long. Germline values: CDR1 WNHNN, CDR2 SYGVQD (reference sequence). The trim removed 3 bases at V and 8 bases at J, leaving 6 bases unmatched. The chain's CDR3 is CASSETGANGYTF. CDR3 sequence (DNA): TGCGCCAGCAGTGAAACAGGGGCTAACGGCTACACCTTC.

The CDR3: CASSLRWRVSEYSADTQYF. In nucleotides, the CDR3 is TGTGCCAGCAGCTTGAGGTGGAGGGTATCGGAGTACTCAGCAGATACGCAGTATTTT. The J gene is TRBJ2-3, the V gene TRBV5-6; the D gene is possibly TRBD2 (6 bases). This CDR3 spans 19 amino acids. Looked up from germline, CDR1 is SGHDT and CDR2 is YYEEEE. V dropped 1 base and J dropped 4 bases, with 25 bases sitting between them.

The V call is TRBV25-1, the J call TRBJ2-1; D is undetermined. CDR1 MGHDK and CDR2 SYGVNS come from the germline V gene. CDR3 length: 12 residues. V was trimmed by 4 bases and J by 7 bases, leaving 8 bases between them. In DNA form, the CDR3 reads TGTGCCAGCAGTGGGGTGGGGAATGAGCAGTTCTTC. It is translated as CASSGVGNEQFF. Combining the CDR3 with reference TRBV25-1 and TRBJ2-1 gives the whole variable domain EADIYQTPRYLVIGTGKKITLECSQTMGHDKMYWYQQDPGMELHLIHYSYGVNSTEKGDLSSESTVSRIRTEHFPLTLESARPSHTSQYLCASSGVGNEQFFGPGTRLTVL.

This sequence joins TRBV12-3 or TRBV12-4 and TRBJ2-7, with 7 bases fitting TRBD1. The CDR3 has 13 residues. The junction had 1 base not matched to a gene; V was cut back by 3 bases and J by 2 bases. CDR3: CASSFQGAYEQYF. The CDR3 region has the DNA TGTGCCAGCAGTTTTCAGGGGGCCTACGAGCAGTACTTC.

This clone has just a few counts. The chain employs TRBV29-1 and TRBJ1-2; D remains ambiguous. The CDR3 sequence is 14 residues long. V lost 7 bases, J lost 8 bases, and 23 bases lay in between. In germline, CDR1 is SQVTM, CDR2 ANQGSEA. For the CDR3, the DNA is TGCAGCGCCCTGCCCCTGGACCCCCGCAAGGGCTACACCTTC. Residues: CSALPLDPRKGYTF. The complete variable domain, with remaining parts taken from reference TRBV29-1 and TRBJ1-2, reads SAVISQKPSRDICQRGTSLTIQCQVDSQVTMMFWYRQQPGQSLTLIATANQGSEATYESGFVIDKFPISRPNLTFSTLTVSNMSPEDSSIYLCSALPLDPRKGYTFGSGTRLTVV.

The CDR3 here is CASSLQAFSYEQYF. DNA for the CDR3: TGTGCCAGCAGTTTGCAGGCGTTCTCCTACGAGCAGTACTTC. This sequence joins TRBV5-6 and TRBJ2-7, with no clear D. The CDR3 loop spans 14 amino acids. CDR1 SGHDT and CDR2 YYEEEE come from the germline V gene. Trimming removed 5 bases from V and 0 bases from J, with 12 bases in between.

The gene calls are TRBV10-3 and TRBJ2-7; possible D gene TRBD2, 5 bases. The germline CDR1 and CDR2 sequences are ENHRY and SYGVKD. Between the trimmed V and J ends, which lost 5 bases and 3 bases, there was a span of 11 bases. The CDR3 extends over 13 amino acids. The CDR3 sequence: CAISPGSYYEQYF. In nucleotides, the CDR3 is TGTGCCATCAGTCCGGGATCCTACTACGAGCAGTACTTC.

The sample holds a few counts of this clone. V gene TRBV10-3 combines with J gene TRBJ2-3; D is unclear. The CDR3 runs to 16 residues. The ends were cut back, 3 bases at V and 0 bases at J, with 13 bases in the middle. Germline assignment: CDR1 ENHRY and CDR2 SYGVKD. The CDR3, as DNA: TGTGCCATCAGTGACAGGCGAGATTTAAGCACAGATACGCAGTATTTT. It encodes CAISDRRDLSTDTQYF.

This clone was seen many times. CDR3 nucleotides: TGTGCCAGCAGTCCCTCGACGGAATACGAGCAGTACTTC. Translating it yields CASSPSTEYEQYF. V and J are TRBV12-3 or TRBV12-4 and TRBJ2-7; no firm D call. Trimming stripped 5 bases from V and 4 bases from J, with 12 bases between. The CDR3 loop spans 13 amino acids.

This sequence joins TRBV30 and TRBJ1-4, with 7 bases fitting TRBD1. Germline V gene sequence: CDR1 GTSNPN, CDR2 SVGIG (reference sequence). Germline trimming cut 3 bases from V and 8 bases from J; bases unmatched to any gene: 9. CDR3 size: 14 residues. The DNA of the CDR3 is TGTGCCTGGAGCGTCACAGGGGTCGGGGAAAAACTGTTTTTT. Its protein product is CAWSVTGVGEKLFF.

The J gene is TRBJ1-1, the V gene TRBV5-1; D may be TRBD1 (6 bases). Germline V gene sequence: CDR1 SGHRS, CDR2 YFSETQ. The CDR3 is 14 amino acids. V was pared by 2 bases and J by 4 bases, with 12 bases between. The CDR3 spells CASSFRGGGTEAFF. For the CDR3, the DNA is TGCGCCAGCAGCTTCCGGGGAGGGGGCACTGAAGCTTTCTTT.

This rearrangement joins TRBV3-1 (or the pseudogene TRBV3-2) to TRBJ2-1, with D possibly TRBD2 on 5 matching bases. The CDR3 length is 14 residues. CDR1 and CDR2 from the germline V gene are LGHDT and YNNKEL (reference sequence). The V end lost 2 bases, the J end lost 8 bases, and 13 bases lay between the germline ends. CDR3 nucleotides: TGTGCCAGCAGCCAATCCTATGTCGGGGATGAGCAGTTCTTC. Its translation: CASSQSYVGDEQFF.

This chain's CDR3 is CASSPLPGQANTGELFF. The CDR3 region has the DNA TGTGCCAGCAGCCCTCTACCGGGACAGGCGAACACCGGGGAGCTGTTTTTT. The rearrangement links TRBV28 to TRBJ2-2, with 8 bases matching TRBD1. Germline V gives CDR1 MDHEN, CDR2 SYDVKM. The ends lost 6 bases at V and 0 bases at J; junction bases unmatched: 9. This CDR3 is 17 amino acids long. Looking up the rest from reference TRBV28 and TRBJ2-2 gives the full variable domain: DVKVTQSSRYLVKRTGEKVFLECVQDMDHENMFWYRQDPGLGLRLIYFSYDVKMKEKGDIPEGYSVSREKKERFSLILESASTNQTSMYLCASSPLPGQANTGELFFGEGSRLTVL.

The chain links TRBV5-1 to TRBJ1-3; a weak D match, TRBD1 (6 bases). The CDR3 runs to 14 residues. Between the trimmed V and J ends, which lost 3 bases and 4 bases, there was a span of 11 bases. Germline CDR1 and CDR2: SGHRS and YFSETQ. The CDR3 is CASSSGQLGNTIYF. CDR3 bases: TGCGCCAGCAGCTCCGGACAGTTGGGAAACACCATATATTTT.

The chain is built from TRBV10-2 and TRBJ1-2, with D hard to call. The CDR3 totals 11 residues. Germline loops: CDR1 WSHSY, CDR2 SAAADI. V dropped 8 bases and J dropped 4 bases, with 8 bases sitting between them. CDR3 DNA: TGCGCCAGCTTTGCGGGCTATGGCTACACCTTC. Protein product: CASFAGYGYTF.

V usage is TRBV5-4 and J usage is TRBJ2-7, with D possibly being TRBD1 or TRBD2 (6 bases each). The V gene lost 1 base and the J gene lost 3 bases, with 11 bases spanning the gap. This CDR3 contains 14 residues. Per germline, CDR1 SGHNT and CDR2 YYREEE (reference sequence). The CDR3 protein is CASSLLGGYYEQYF. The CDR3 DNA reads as TGTGCCAGCAGCTTGCTAGGGGGGTACTACGAGCAGTACTTC. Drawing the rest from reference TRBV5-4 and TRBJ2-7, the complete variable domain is ETGVTQSPTHLIKTRGQQVTLRCSSQSGHNTVSWYQQALGQGPQFIFQYYREEENGRGNFPPRFSGLQFPNYSSELNVNALELDDSALYLCASSLLGGYYEQYFGPGTRLTVT.

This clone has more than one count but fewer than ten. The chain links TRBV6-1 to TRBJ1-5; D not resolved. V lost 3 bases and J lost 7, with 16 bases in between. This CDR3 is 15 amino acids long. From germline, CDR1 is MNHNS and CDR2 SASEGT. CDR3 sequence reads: CASSEAVTGRQPQHF. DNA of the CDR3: TGTGCCAGCAGTGAGGCCGTGACCGGGCGGCAGCCCCAGCATTTT.

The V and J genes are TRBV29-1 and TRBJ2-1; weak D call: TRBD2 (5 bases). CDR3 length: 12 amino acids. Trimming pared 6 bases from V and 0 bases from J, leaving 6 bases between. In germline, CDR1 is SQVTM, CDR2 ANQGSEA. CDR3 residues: CSVGGSYNEQFF. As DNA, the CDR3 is TGCAGCGTAGGAGGCTCCTACAATGAGCAGTTCTTC.

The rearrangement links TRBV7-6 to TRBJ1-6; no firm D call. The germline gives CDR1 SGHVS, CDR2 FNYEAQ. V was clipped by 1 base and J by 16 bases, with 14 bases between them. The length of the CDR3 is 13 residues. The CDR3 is CASSLEETSRLHF. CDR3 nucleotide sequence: TGTGCCAGCAGCTTAGAGGAGACGTCGAGACTCCACTTT.